Only one count was recorded for the clone carrying this T cell receptor beta chain. Its target is unknown. Clones were read by immunoSEQ multiplex PCR, and TCRdb kept only the in-frame ones, dropping some. The sample holds 65,000 to 90,000 clones; roughly 96% are singletons and the top ten take around 0.03%. This entry belongs to a study of human thymus T cells. Overall study results and limits: Related research has reported that thymic repertoires overlap highly among unrelated individuals.

The CDR3 runs 15 residues. The germline V gene has CDR1 SGHTA and CDR2 FQGNSA. V was trimmed by 4 bases and J by 4 bases, leaving 16 bases between them. Resections obtained during corrective heart surgery supplied the thymus tissue. J is TRBJ1-2 and V is TRBV7-2; TRBD1 is a possible D gene (5 bases). The receptor comes from a girl in the first two years of life with a congenital heart defect but otherwise immunologically healthy. Sequencing used thymus tissue. The CDR3 nucleotides read TGTGCCAGCAGCTCGGACATCAAGGAACCCTATGGCTACACCTTC. This sequence encodes CASSSDIKEPYGYTF.